A selection of T cell receptor beta chains follows, all from one sample in a study of cytomegalovirus exposure and HLA in healthy donors. The data were produced by immunoSEQ multiplex PCR, yet TCRdb's version contains in-frame clones alone and is incomplete. Among around 120,000 clones listed, around three quarters were seen once. The sample was PBMCs. These receptors came from a middle-aged woman in good health and CMV-seronegative. Each CDR3 is given with its conserved first and last residue. Fields, in order: D gene, J gene, clone size, V gene, CDR3 DNA, CDR3 protein. D genes are given only for firm matches. Some rows mark clone size as missing; the rest say once, few, many or name a class of expanded clone.

>TRBD1|TRBJ1-1|NA|TRBV10-3
TGTGCCATCAGTGGTGGACAGGCTGAAGCTTTCTTT
CAISGGQAEAFF
>TRBD1|TRBJ1-1|NA|TRBV7-9
TGTGCCAGCAACTTGCGACAGGGTAATGAAGCTTTCTTT
CASNLRQGNEAFF
>TRBD2|TRBJ2-7|NA|TRBV6-6
TGTGCCAGCACCCTCCAAGGGACTACCTTTATCTACGAGCAGTACTTC
CASTLQGTTFIYEQYF
>TRBD1|TRBJ1-1|NA|TRBV5-1
TGCGCCAGCAGCTTGGCCTATATGACAGGGGGGGGAACTGAAGCTTTCTTT
CASSLAYMTGGGTEAFF
>TRBD1|TRBJ1-2|NA|TRBV18
TGTGCCAGCTCACCACGTGGACAGGGTACCTATGGCTACACCTTC
CASSPRGQGTYGYTF
>NA|TRBJ2-2|NA|TRBV1
TGCACCAGCAGCCAAGATCCTCCCCAACCGGGACAGGGACGTCGGAGCACCGGGGAGCTGTTTTTT
CTSSQDPPQPGQGRRSTGELFF
>TRBD1|TRBJ1-4|NA|TRBV7-9
TGTGCCAGCAGCCCGGACAGGGTAACTAATGAAAAACTGTTTTTT
CASSPDRVTNEKLFF
>NA|TRBJ2-5|NA|TRBV5-4
TGTGCCAGCAGCTTTACCGGAGGAGAGACCCAGTACTTC
CASSFTGGETQYF
>NA|TRBJ1-3|few|TRBV15
TGTGCCACCAGCAGAGAGCGGTTTACTGTAGACACCATATATTTT
CATSRERFTVDTIYF
>NA|TRBJ2-5|NA|TRBV19
TGTGCCAGTAGTACCGTCAGTAACCCGGCGGGATTTCAAGAGACCCAGTACTTC
CASSTVSNPAGFQETQYF
>NA|TRBJ2-2|NA|TRBV12-5
TGTGCTAGTGGTTTGGTACAGGGCCACACCGGGGAGCTGTTTTTT
CASGLVQGHTGELFF
>NA|TRBJ2-7|few|TRBV11-3
TGTGCCAGCAGCACAAAAGGCGGAACCCCAGGGAACCACGAGCAGTACTTC
CASSTKGGTPGNHEQYF
>TRBD2|TRBJ2-3|NA|TRBV18
TGTGCCAGCTCGAGGACTAGCGGAGATTCAGATACGCAGTATTTT
CASSRTSGDSDTQYF
>TRBD1|TRBJ2-7|NA|TRBV7-2
TGTGCCAGCAGGCGCGCCGGGACAGGGGACACCTACGAGCAGTACTTC
CASRRAGTGDTYEQYF
>TRBD2|TRBJ2-1|NA|TRBV27
TGTGCCAGCAGGTTAGCGGGATTCGTCAATGAGCAGTTCTTC
CASRLAGFVNEQFF
>NA|TRBJ2-7|NA|TRBV7-2
TGTGCCAGCAGCTCCAGTCCAGGCTACGAGCAGTACTTC
CASSSSPGYEQYF
>TRBD1|TRBJ2-7|NA|TRBV6-6
TGTGCCAGCAGTGCCGGGACAGGGGCCTACGAGCAGTACTTC
CASSAGTGAYEQYF
>NA|TRBJ1-2|NA|TRBV6-1
TGTGCCAGCAGTGAAATGTCTATTACTGGCTACACCTTC
CASSEMSITGYTF
>NA|TRBJ1-2|NA|TRBV5-6
TGTGCCAGCACCGACGGCTACTATGGCTACATCTTC
CASTDGYYGYIF
>NA|TRBJ1-2|NA|TRBV4-1
TGCGCCAGCAGGAAGGGAAGCGGGGAACGTCGCTATGGCTACACCTTC
CASRKGSGERRYGYTF
>NA|TRBJ1-1|NA|TRBV25-1
TGTGCCAGCAGTGTAACTAACGAAGCTTTCTTT
CASSVTNEAFF
>NA|TRBJ2-7|NA|TRBV28
TGTGCCAGCAGGGGGACACTGACCTACGAGCAGTACTTC
CASRGTLTYEQYF
>NA|TRBJ2-5|NA|TRBV28
TGTGCCAGCAGTTTGGCCGCGGGGTCACAAGAGACCCAGTACTTC
CASSLAAGSQETQYF
>TRBD2|TRBJ2-7|NA|TRBV7-2
TGTGCCAGCAGCTCTAGCGCTAGCGGGGGCTACGAGCAGTACTTC
CASSSSASGGYEQYF
>NA|TRBJ1-3|NA|TRBV30
TGTGCCTGGAGTTCGGGGTCTGGAAACACCATATATTTT
CAWSSGSGNTIYF
>NA|TRBJ1-2|NA|TRBV7-9
TGTTCCAGCAGCGGCACAATGGGCAGCGGCACCTTTTATGGCTACACCTTC
CSSSGTMGSGTFYGYTF
>TRBD1|TRBJ1-2|NA|TRBV7-2
TGTGCCAGCAGCTTAGGACAGGGAGACGGCTACACCTTC
CASSLGQGDGYTF
>TRBD1|TRBJ1-2|few|TRBV27
TGTGCCAGCAGTTTCAGGACAGGGCGTAACTATGGCTACACCTTC
CASSFRTGRNYGYTF
>TRBD1|TRBJ1-5|NA|TRBV19
TGTGCCAGTAGCTACGACAGGGGGCTGGATCAGCCCCAGCATTTT
CASSYDRGLDQPQHF
>NA|TRBJ1-1|few|TRBV9
TGTGCCAGCAGCCAAAACCCCTCGGACACTGAAGCTTTCTTT
CASSQNPSDTEAFF
>NA|TRBJ1-2|NA|TRBV11-2
TGTGCCAGCAGCTTAGATCACGGGTCGGTTGGCTACACCTTC
CASSLDHGSVGYTF
>NA|TRBJ2-3|NA|TRBV7-2
TGTGCCAGCAGCTTAGTCCTAGTGGTTGCAGATACGCAGTATTTT
CASSLVLVVADTQYF
>TRBD2|TRBJ2-5|NA|TRBV11-2
TGTGCCAGCAGTTGGGGGACTAGCGGGAGAGGAAGTCGGGAGACCCAGTACTTC
CASSWGTSGRGSRETQYF
>NA|TRBJ1-2|NA|TRBV30
TGTGCCTGGAGTACAGGGCCCAGTCTTAACTATGGCTACACCTTC
CAWSTGPSLNYGYTF
>NA|TRBJ1-1|NA|TRBV28
TGTGCCAGCAGTCTGTTCCAGGACAGACGCACTGAAGCTTTCTTT
CASSLFQDRRTEAFF
>NA|TRBJ2-5|NA|TRBV4-2
TGTGCCAGCAGCCCCGCCAGGTTAGAGACCCAGTACTTC
CASSPARLETQYF
>NA|TRBJ1-1|NA|TRBV19
TGTGCCAGTAGCAGACAGACCTTGAACACTGAAGCTTTCTTT
CASSRQTLNTEAFF
>NA|TRBJ2-2|few|TRBV10-1
TGCGCCAGCAGGGGACTTGCCGGGGAGCTGTTTTTT
CASRGLAGELFF
>NA|TRBJ1-5|NA|TRBV30
TGTGCCTGGAGTGCGCCCTCTAACCGGTTGCAGCCCCAGCATTTT
CAWSAPSNRLQPQHF
>NA|TRBJ1-1|NA|TRBV10-3
TGTGCCATCAGTGATGATGGGGGCTCGACTGAAGCTTTCTTT
CAISDDGGSTEAFF
>NA|TRBJ2-5|NA|TRBV19
TGTGCCAGTAGTATTGGGCAGCAAGAGACCCAGTACTTC
CASSIGQQETQYF
>TRBD1|TRBJ1-2|NA|TRBV7-2
TGTGCCAGCAGCTTAAGGTCAGGGGGCGACTATGGCTACACCTTC
CASSLRSGGDYGYTF
>TRBD1|TRBJ2-2|NA|TRBV2
TGTGCCAGCAGCGACGACAGGGGTACCGGGGAGCTGTTTTTT
CASSDDRGTGELFF
>NA|TRBJ2-1|NA|TRBV4-2
TGTGCCAGCAGCCAAGGGCTAGGGGGGGATGAGCAGTTCTTC
CASSQGLGGDEQFF
>NA|TRBJ1-3|NA|TRBV28
TGTGCCAGCAGTTATTGGGGGCTTGAAGACGCCATATATTTT
CASSYWGLEDAIYF